The 11 T cell receptor beta chains given below trace back to one sample, sequenced in a study of blood T cell repertoires in COVID-19. Using immunoSEQ multiplex PCR, the repertoire was profiled, and TCRdb retains in-frame clones only, with some absent. Among 200,000 or so clones listed, roughly 80% were seen once. Input material: peripheral blood. Source of these receptors: a man aged 60 to 69 with active or convalescent COVID-19.

The rearrangement links TRBV19 to TRBJ2-5; D possibly corresponds to TRBD2 (5 bases). V lost 4 bases to trimming and J lost 2 bases, with 11 bases between them. Germline V CDR1 and CDR2: LNHDA, SQIVND (reference sequence). The CDR3 loop spans 14 amino acids. This CDR3 is CASSTWGEQETQYF. CDR3 in DNA: TGTGCCAGTAGTACCTGGGGAGAGCAAGAGACCCAGTACTTC.

This clone was detected a few times. The rearrangement uses TRBV19 and TRBJ2-5; D gene uncertain. The CDR3 sequence is 15 residues long. V was cut by 5 bases and J by 2 bases, with 15 bases left in between. Germline V gene lookup returns CDR1 LNHDA and CDR2 SQIVND (reference sequence). CDR3 sequence (DNA): TGTGCCAGTAGTCCCGGTTTCGGTAGACAAGAGACCCAGTACTTC. As protein: CASSPGFGRQETQYF.

CDR3 amino acids: CASSPDSSGANVLTF. In nucleotides, the CDR3 is TGCGCCAGCAGCCCTGACAGCTCTGGGGCCAACGTCCTGACTTTC. The chain uses TRBV4-3 and TRBJ2-6; D is possibly TRBD1 (5 bases). Trimming removed 4 bases from V and 0 bases from J, with 7 bases in between. This CDR3 spans 15 amino acids. Germline assignment: CDR1 LGHNA and CDR2 YSLEER.

V usage is TRBV6-2 or TRBV6-3 and J usage is TRBJ2-3; 10 nucleotides match TRBD2. This CDR3 comprises 15 residues. V was pared by 8 bases and J by 4 bases, with 9 bases of the junction left unmatched. Germline CDR1 and CDR2: MNHEY and SVGEGT. The CDR3 reads CASGLAGEPADTQYF. The DNA of the CDR3 is TGTGCCAGCGGCCTAGCGGGAGAACCGGCAGATACGCAGTATTTT.

V is TRBV19 and J is TRBJ1-2; tentatively, D is TRBD1 (5 bases). V lost 2 bases to trimming and J lost 3 bases, with 19 bases between them. This CDR3 contains 17 residues. Germline loops: CDR1 LNHDA, CDR2 SQIVND (reference sequence). Here the CDR3 DNA reads TGTGCCAGTAGTATACCACGCGGCAGGGCGGAACACTATGGCTACACCTTC. This sequence encodes CASSIPRGRAEHYGYTF.

This sequence joins TRBV6-6 and TRBJ1-4; no reliable D call. The ends were cut back, 7 bases at V and 6 bases at J, with 15 bases in the middle. CDR3 length: 14 residues. Germline CDR1 and CDR2: MNHNY and SVGAGI (reference sequence). This chain's CDR3 is CASTGGQPYEKLFF. The CDR3 DNA reads as TGTGCCAGCACCGGAGGGCAGCCGTATGAAAAACTGTTTTTT.

The rearrangement joins TRBV5-4 to TRBJ2-2; 7 bases align to TRBD2. The CDR3 runs to 15 residues. From germline, CDR1 is SGHNT and CDR2 YYREEE (reference sequence). V gave up 0 bases and J gave up 6 bases; unmatched junction bases: 5. The CDR3 loop reads CASSLVQGGAGELFF. In nucleotides, the CDR3 is TGTGCCAGCAGCTTGGTCCAGGGAGGGGCCGGGGAGCTGTTTTTT.

This clone was detected only a few times. The chain carries TRBV19 and TRBJ1-5; 7 bases fit TRBD1. After removal of 7 bases from V and 5 bases from J, the junction contained 5 bases not matched to a gene. The germline V gene has CDR1 LNHDA and CDR2 SQIVND (reference sequence). The CDR3 sequence is 13 residues long. CDR3 DNA: TGTGCCAGTAACAGGGGTACCCATCAGCCCCAGCATTTT. Its translation is CASNRGTHQPQHF.

The chain employs TRBV27 and TRBJ1-2; no reliable D call. The germline CDR1 and CDR2 sequences are MNHEY and SMNVEV (reference sequence). The CDR3 runs to 11 residues. Trimming stripped 10 bases from V and 3 bases from J, with 9 bases between. CDR3 sequence reads: CATSGDYGYTF. CDR3 DNA: TGTGCCACCTCGGGAGACTATGGCTACACCTTC.

V and J are TRBV5-4 and TRBJ2-2; D call uncertain. Germline V gene lookup returns CDR1 SGHNT and CDR2 YYREEE (reference sequence). The CDR3 consists of 13 residues. Trimming pared 1 base from V and 5 bases from J, leaving 6 bases between. The CDR3 spells CASSLSLTGELFF. The CDR3 DNA reads as TGTGCCAGCAGCTTGTCCTTAACCGGGGAGCTGTTTTTT.

This chain joins TRBV10-1 and TRBJ2-1, with D possibly matching TRBD2 (6 bases). V dropped 9 bases and J dropped 6 bases, with 21 bases sitting between them. From germline, CDR1 is WNHNN and CDR2 SYGVQD (reference sequence). The CDR3 runs 15 residues. CDR3 protein: CARLIGAGLGNEQFF. The CDR3 region has the DNA TGCGCCAGACTAATCGGGGCGGGATTAGGCAATGAGCAGTTCTTC.